In this sample, the clone carrying this T cell receptor beta chain turned up many times. Its antigen is currently unknown. The data were taken from a study of T cell repertoires in cytomegalovirus infection. Looking at the study overall: CMV infection and matching HLA type were both indicated by public TCR beta signatures. The study's findings and limits: Identification of carriers of CMV plus the relevant HLA was achieved through cumulative public TCR beta family frequency. HLA-C-restricted CMV clonotypes gave the most frequent clonotype in two of eight donors.

The V gene lost 6 bases and the J gene lost 3 bases, with 20 bases spanning the gap. CDR3 length equals 16 residues. A single record per CDR3 protein comes from TCRdb applying MiXCR to the reads. The table lists about 140,000 distinct CDR3 sequences, about 6.5% of them singletons, with 18% in the top ten. Sequencing was done on a sample of PBMCs. The origin of this receptor is a human donor in good health (CMV status not recorded). Some clones in this sample may be carry-over from other donors' samples. The V and J genes are TRBV12-3 or TRBV12-4 and TRBJ1-1, with D perhaps matching TRBD1 (6 bases). The CDR3: CASRVTLPGGHTEAFF. The CDR3 DNA reads TGTGCCAGCAGGGTCACCCTCCCGGGGGGCCACACTGAAGCTTTCTTT.